This T cell receptor (beta chain) was documented in a study of beta chain features in type 1 diabetes. The wider study: All samples combined gave roughly 100,000,000 sorted cells for examination.

With regard to this clone: The antigen is unknown.

Since all of the isolated RNA was reverse transcribed, expressed TCRB transcripts were what got sequenced. The method was immunoSEQ multiplex PCR; TCRdb's version includes in-frame clones alone and lacks a portion of them. The sample consists of about 150,000 clones, 8.5% to 14% of them appearing once. Regarding the study as a whole: More deletions and fewer insertions at VDJ junctions were found in patients with type 1 diabetes.

V trimming: 0 bases; J trimming: 1 base; junction bases outside the gene matches: 5. Germline CDR1 is SGHRS and CDR2 is YFSETQ. The CDR3 has 16 residues. The sequence came from a man between 18 and 29 years old in good health. The chain is built from TRBV5-1 and TRBJ2-3, with 7 bases lining up with TRBD1. The material sequenced was central memory CD4+ T cells from blood. For the CDR3, the DNA is TGCGCCAGCAGCTTGGGGGGACAGAGGCGCACAGATACGCAGTATTTT. Amino acid sequence: CASSLGGQRRTDTQYF.